This record covers a single TCR beta chain. Antigen unknown. This sample was included in a study of vaccination effects on CD4 cells after COVID-19. Overall study results and limits: Common cold coronavirus cross-reactivity was shown by only 1 of 255 vaccine-induced clones in healthy vaccinees. Recruitment yielded few convalescent patients, and the study had no early post-infection timepoints.

Under the ViraFEST assay, PBMC were stimulated with viral peptide pools so that antigen-specific CD4+ T cells expanded. Sequencing was performed afterwards. Following an approximately ten-day culture, CD4+ T cells were purified. Absence of prior SARS-CoV-2 infection characterized the vaccine recipients, who showed negative nucleocapsid antibodies. A few million PBMC per well received 7.5 to 10 IU/ml IL-2 and approximately 10 ug/ml peptides in culture. Cultures got half-medium changes with IL-2 on days 3 and 7. The germline V gene encodes CDR1 SGHNT and CDR2 YYREEE (reference sequence). The ends were cut back, 0 bases at V and 3 bases at J, with 10 bases in the middle. This CDR3 spans 14 amino acids. The table came from immunoSEQ multiplex PCR; TCRdb's copy has only in-frame clones and leaves some out. This table holds about 27,000 clones, around 70% found once.

The receptor's source is a human donor who received a COVID-19 vaccine. The chain joins TRBV5-4 to TRBJ2-7; no clear D gene. The input for sequencing was CD4+ T cells from PBMCs cultured with SARS-CoV-2 spike peptides, taken before COVID-19 vaccination. In DNA, the CDR3 is TGTGCCAGCAGCTTGGTGGGCCAGAACTACGAGCAGTACTTC. Translation: CASSLVGQNYEQYF.